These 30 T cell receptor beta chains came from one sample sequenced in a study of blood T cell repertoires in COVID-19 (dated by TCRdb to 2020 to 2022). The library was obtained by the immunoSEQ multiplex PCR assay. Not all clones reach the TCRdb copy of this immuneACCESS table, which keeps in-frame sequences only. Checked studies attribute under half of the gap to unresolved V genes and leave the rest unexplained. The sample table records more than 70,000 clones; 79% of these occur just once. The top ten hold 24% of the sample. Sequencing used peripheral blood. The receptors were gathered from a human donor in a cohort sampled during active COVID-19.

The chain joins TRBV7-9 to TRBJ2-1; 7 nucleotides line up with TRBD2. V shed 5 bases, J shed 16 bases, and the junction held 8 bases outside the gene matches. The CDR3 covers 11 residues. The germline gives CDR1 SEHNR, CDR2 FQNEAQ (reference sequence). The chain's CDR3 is CASSPGTGGFF. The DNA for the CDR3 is TGTGCCAGCAGCCCCGGGACGGGGGGATTCTTC.

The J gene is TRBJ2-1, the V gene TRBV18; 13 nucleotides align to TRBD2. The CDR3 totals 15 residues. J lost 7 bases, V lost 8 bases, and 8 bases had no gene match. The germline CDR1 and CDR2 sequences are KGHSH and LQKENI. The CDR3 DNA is TGTGCCAGCACAAGACTAGCGGGAGGTGGGAATGAGCAGTTCTTC. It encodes CASTRLAGGGNEQFF. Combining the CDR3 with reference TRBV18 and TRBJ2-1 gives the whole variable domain NAGVMQNPRHLVRRRGQEARLRCSPMKGHSHVYWYRQLPEEGLKFMVYLQKENIIDESGMPKERFSAEFPKEGPSILRIQQVVRGDSAAYFCASTRLAGGGNEQFFGPGTRLTVL.

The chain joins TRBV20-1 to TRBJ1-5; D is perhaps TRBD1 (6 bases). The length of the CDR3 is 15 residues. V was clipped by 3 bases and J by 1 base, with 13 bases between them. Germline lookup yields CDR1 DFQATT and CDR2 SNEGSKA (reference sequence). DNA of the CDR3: TGCAGTGCTAGTGGGCCACAGGGCAGCAATCAGCCCCAGCATTTT. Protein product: CSASGPQGSNQPQHF.

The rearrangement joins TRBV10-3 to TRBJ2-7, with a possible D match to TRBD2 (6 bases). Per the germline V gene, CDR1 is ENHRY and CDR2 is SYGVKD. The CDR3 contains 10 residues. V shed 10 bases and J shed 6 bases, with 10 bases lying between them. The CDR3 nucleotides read TGTGCCACCGGGGGTTTCGAGCAGTACTTC. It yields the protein CATGGFEQYF.

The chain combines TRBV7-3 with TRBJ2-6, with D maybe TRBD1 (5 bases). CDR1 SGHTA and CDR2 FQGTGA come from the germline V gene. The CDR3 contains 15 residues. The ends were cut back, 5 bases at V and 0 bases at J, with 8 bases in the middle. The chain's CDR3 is CASSADSSGANVLTF. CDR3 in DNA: TGTGCCAGCAGCGCTGACAGCTCTGGGGCCAACGTCCTGACTTTC.

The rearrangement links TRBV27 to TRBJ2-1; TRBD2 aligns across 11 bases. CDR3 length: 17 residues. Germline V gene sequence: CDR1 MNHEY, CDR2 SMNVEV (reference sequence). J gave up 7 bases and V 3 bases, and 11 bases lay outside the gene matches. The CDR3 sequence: CASSFGTLAGGGNEQFF. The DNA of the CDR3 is TGTGCCAGCAGTTTCGGAACCCTAGCGGGAGGTGGGAATGAGCAGTTCTTC.

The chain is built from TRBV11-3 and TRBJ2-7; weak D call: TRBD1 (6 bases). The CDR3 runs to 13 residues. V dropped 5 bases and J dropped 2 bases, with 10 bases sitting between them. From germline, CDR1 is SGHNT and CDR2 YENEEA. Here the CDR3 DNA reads TGTGCCAGCAGCAACAGGGAACCCTACGAGCAGTACTTC. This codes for CASSNREPYEQYF.

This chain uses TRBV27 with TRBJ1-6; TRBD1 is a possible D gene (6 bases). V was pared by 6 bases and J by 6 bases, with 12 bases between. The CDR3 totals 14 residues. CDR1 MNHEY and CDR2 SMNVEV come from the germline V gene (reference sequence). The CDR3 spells CASRPGTRNSPLHF. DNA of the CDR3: TGTGCCAGCAGACCCGGGACACGTAATTCACCCCTCCACTTT.

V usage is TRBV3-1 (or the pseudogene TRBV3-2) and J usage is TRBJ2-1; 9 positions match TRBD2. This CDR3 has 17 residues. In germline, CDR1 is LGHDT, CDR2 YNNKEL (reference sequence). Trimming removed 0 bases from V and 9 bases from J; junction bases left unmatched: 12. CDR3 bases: TGTGCCAGCAGCCAAGATCTTGGTAGCGGGAGAGGGGGTGAGCAGTTCTTC. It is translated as CASSQDLGSGRGGEQFF.

CDR3 residues: CASSEAGEGQETQYF. CDR3 DNA sequence: TGTGCCAGCAGTGAAGCAGGGGAGGGCCAAGAGACCCAGTACTTC. The chain is built from TRBV2 and TRBJ2-5; TRBD2 matches at 7 bases. In germline, CDR1 is SNHLY, CDR2 FYNNEI. After removal of 0 bases from V and 1 base from J, the junction contained 2 bases not matched to a gene. CDR3 length: 15 residues.

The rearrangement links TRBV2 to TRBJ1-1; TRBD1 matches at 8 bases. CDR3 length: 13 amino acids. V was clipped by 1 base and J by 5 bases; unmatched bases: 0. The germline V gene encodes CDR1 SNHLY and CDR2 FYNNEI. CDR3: CASSEDRGTEAFF. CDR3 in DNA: TGTGCCAGCAGTGAAGACAGGGGGACTGAAGCTTTCTTT.

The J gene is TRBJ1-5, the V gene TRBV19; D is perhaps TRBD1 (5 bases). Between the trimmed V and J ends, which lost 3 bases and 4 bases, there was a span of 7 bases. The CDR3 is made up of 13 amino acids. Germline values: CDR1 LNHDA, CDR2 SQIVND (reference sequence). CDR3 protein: CASSMKGNQPQHF. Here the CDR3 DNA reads TGTGCCAGTAGTATGAAGGGGAATCAGCCCCAGCATTTT.

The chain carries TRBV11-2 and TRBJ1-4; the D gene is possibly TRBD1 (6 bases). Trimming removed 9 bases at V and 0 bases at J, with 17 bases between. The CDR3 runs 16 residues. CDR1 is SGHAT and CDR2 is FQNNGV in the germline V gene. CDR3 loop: CASPLGTLATNEKLFF. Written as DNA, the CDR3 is TGTGCCAGTCCCTTAGGGACACTTGCAACTAATGAAAAACTGTTTTTT.

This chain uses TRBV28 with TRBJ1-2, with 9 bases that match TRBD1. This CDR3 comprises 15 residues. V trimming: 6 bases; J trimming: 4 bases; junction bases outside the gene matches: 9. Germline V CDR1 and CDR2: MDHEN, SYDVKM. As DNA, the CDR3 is TGTGCCAGCAGCAAACAATGGGACAGGGCCTATGGCTACACCTTC. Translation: CASSKQWDRAYGYTF.

This chain's CDR3 is CAISFSDRGASGKLFF. CDR3 sequence (DNA): TGTGCCATCAGTTTTTCCGACAGGGGAGCGTCGGGAAAACTGTTTTTT. The V gene is TRBV10-3, the J gene TRBJ1-4, with TRBD1 identical over 8 bases. V was pared by 5 bases and J by 10 bases, with 15 bases of the junction left unmatched. Germline values: CDR1 ENHRY, CDR2 SYGVKD. This CDR3 is 16 amino acids long.

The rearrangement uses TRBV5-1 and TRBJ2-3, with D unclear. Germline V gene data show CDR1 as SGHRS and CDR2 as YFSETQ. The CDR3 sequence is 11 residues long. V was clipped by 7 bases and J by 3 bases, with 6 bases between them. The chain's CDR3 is CASRSTDTQYF. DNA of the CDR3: TGCGCCAGCCGCTCGACAGATACGCAGTATTTT.

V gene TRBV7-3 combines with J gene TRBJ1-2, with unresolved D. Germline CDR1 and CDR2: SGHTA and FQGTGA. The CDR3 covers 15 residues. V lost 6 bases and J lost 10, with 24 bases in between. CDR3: CASRPYVYTGMNYTF. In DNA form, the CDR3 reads TGTGCCAGCAGACCCTATGTATATACCGGGATGAACTACACCTTC.

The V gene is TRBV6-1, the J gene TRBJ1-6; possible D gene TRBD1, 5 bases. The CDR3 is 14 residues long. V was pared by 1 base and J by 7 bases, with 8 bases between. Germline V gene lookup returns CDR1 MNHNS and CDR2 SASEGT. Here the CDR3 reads CASSEGGRNSPLHF. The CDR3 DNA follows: TGTGCCAGCAGTGAAGGGGGGAGGAATTCACCCCTCCACTTT.

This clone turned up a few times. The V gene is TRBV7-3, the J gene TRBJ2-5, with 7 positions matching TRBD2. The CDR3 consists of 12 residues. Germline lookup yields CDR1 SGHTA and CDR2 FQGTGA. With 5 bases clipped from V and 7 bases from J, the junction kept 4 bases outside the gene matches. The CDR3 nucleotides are TGTGCCAGCAGCGAGGGCGGGGGGACCCAGTACTTC. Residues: CASSEGGGTQYF.

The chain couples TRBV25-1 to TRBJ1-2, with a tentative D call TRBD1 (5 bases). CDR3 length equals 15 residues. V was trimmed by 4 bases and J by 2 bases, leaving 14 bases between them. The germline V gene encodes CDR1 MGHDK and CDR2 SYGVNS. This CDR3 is CASSVGGAGNYGYTF. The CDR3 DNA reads TGTGCCAGCAGTGTGGGCGGGGCAGGGAACTATGGCTACACCTTC.

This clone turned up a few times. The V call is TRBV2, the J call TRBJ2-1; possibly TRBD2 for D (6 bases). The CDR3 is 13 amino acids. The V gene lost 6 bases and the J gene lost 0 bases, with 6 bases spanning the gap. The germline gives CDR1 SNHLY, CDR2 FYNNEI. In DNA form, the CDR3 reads TGTGCCAGCAGCGGGAGCTCCTACAATGAGCAGTTCTTC. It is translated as CASSGSSYNEQFF. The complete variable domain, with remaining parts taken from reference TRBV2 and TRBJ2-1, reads EPEVTQTPSHQVTQMGQEVILRCVPISNHLYFYWYRQILGQKVEFLVSFYNNEISEKSEIFDDQFSVERPDGSNFTLKIRSTKLEDSAMYFCASSGSSYNEQFFGPGTRLTVL.

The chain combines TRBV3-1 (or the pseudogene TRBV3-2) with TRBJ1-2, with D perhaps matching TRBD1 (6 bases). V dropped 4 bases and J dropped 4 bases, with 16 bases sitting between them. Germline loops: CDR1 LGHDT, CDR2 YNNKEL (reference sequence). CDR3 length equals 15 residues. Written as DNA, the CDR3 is TGTGCCAGCAGCCCACGGCAGGGGCAGAGCTATGGCTACACCTTC. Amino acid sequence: CASSPRQGQSYGYTF.

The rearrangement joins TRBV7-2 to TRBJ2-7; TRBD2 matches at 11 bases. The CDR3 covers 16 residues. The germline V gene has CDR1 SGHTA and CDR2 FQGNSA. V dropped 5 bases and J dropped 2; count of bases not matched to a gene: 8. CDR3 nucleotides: TGTGCCAGCAGCCCTCTAACTAGCGGGGGCACCTACGAGCAGTACTTC. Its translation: CASSPLTSGGTYEQYF.

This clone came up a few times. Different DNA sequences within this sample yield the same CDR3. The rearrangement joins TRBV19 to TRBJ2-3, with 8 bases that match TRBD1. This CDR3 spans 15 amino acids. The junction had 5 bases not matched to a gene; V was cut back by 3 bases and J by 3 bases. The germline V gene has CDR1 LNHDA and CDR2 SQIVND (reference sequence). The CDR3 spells CASSIGQGSTDTQYF. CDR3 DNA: TGTGCCAGTAGTATTGGACAGGGTAGTACAGATACGCAGTATTTT. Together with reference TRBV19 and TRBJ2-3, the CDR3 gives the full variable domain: DGGITQSPKYLFRKEGQNVTLSCEQNLNHDAMYWYRQDPGQGLRLIYYSQIVNDFQKGDIAEGYSVSREKKESFPLTVTSAQKNPTAFYLCASSIGQGSTDTQYFGPGTRLTVL.

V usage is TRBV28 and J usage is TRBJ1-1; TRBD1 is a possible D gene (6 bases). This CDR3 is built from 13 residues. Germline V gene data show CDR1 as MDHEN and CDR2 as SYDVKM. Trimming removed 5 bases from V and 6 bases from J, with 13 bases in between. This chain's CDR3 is CASSRQAFAEAFF. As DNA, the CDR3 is TGTGCCAGCAGTAGACAGGCATTTGCTGAAGCTTTCTTT.

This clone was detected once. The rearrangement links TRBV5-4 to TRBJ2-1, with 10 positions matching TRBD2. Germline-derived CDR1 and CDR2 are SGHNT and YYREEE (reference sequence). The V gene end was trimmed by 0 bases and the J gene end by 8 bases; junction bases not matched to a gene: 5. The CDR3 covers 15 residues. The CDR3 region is CASSLVASGSHEQFF. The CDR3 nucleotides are TGTGCCAGCAGCTTGGTGGCTAGCGGGAGCCATGAGCAGTTCTTC.

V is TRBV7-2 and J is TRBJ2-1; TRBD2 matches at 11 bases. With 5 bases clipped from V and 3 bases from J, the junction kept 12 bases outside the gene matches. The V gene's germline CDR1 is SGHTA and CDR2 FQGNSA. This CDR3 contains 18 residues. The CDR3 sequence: CASSARWALAGVYNEQFF. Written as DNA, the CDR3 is TGTGCCAGCAGCGCGCGGTGGGCACTAGCGGGGGTCTACAATGAGCAGTTCTTC.

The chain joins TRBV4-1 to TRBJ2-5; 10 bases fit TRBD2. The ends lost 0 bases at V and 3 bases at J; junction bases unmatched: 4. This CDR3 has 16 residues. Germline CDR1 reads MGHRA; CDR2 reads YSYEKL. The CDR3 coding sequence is TGCGCCAGCAGCCAAGATTTAGGACTAGCGGAAGAGACCCAGTACTTC. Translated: CASSQDLGLAEETQYF.

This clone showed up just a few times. The CDR3 here is CASRRGGSDTEAFF. As DNA, the CDR3 is TGTGCCAGTAGGAGGGGGGGATCGGACACTGAAGCTTTCTTT. The rearrangement joins TRBV19 to TRBJ1-1; possibly TRBD1 for D (6 bases). The germline gives CDR1 LNHDA, CDR2 SQIVND (reference sequence). V shed 6 bases and J shed 3 bases, with 14 bases lying between them. The CDR3 covers 14 residues. Using reference TRBV19 and TRBJ1-1 for the parts outside the CDR3, the full variable domain is DGGITQSPKYLFRKEGQNVTLSCEQNLNHDAMYWYRQDPGQGLRLIYYSQIVNDFQKGDIAEGYSVSREKKESFPLTVTSAQKNPTAFYLCASRRGGSDTEAFFGQGTRLTVV.

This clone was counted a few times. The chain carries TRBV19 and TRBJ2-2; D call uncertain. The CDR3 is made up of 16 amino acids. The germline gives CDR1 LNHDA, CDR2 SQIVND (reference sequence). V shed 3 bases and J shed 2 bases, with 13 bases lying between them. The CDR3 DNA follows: TGTGCCAGTAGTATCCCGACACCCACAAACACCGGGGAGCTGTTTTTT. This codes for CASSIPTPTNTGELFF.